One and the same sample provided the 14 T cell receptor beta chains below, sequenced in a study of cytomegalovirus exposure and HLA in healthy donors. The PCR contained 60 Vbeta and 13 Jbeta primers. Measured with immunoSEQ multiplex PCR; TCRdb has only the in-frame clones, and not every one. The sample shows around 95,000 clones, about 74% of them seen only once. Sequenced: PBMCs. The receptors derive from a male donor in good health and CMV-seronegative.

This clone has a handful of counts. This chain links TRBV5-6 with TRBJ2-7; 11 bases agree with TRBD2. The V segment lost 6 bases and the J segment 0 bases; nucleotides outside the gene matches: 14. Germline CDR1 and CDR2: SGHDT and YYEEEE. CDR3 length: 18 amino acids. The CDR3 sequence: CASIPRLAGLRSSYEQYF. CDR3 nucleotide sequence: TGTGCCAGCATTCCGAGACTAGCGGGATTGAGAAGCTCCTACGAGCAGTACTTC.

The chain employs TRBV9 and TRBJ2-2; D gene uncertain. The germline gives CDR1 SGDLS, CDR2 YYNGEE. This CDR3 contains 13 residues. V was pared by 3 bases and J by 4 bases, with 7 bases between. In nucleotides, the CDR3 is TGTGCCAGCAGCGCCAGAAGCACCGGGGAGCTGTTTTTT. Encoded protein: CASSARSTGELFF.

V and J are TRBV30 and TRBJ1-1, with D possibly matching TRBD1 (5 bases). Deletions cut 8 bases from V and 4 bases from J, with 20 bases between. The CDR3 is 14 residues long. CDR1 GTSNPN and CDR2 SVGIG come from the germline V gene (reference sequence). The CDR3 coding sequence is TGTGCCCGGAAGAGGCGGGGGGTCGGCACTGAAGCTTTCTTT. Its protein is CARKRRGVGTEAFF.

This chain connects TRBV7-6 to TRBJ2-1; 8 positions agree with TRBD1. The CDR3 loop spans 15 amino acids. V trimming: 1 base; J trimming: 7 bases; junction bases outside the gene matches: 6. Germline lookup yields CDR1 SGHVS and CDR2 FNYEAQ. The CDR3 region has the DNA TGTGCCAGCAGCTTAGGGACAGGGTTGGGGAATGAGCAGTTCTTC. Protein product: CASSLGTGLGNEQFF.

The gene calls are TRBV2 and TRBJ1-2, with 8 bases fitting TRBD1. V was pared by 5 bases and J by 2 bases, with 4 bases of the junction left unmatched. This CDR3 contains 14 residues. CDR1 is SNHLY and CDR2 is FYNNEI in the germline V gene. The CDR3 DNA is TGTGCCAGCAGTACAGGGGGAGGAAACTATGGCTACACCTTC. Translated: CASSTGGGNYGYTF.

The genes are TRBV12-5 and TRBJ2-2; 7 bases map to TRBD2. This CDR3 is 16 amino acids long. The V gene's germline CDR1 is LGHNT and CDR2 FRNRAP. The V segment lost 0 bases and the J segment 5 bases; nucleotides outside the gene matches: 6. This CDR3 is CASGLVGGSSTGELFF. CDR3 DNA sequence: TGTGCTAGTGGTTTGGTAGGCGGGAGTAGTACCGGGGAGCTGTTTTTT.

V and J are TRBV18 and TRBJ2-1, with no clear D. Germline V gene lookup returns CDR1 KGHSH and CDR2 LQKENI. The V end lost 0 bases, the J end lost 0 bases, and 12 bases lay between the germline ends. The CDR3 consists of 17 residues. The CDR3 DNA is TGTGCCAGCTCACCACCGATTAGACTCGGCTCCTACAATGAGCAGTTCTTC. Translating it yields CASSPPIRLGSYNEQFF.

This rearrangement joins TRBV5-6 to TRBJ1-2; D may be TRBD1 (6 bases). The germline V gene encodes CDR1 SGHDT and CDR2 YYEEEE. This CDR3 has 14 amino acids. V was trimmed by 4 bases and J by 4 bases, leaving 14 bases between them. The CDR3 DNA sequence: TGTGCCAGCAGCGGGACAACAGGCCTCTATGGCTACACCTTC. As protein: CASSGTTGLYGYTF.

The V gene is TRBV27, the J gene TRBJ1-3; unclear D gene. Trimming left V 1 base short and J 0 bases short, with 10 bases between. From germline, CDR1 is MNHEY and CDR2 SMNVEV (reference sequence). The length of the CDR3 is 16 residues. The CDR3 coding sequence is TGTGCCAGCAGTTTATATTCCGGACTCTCTGGAAACACCATATATTTT. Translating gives CASSLYSGLSGNTIYF.

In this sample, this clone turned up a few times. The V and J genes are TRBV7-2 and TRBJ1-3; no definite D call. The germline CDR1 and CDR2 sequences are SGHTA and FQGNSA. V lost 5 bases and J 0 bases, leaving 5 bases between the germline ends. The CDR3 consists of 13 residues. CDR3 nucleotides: TGTGCCAGCAGCCCTCCCTCTGGAAACACCATATATTTT. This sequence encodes CASSPPSGNTIYF.

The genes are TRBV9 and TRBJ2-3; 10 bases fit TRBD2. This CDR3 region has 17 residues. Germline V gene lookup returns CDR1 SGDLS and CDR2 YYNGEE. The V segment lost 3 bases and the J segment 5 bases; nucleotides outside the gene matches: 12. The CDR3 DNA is TGTGCCAGCAGCGACCCCCTAGCGGGAGAGGGAAGAGATACGCAGTATTTT. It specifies CASSDPLAGEGRDTQYF.

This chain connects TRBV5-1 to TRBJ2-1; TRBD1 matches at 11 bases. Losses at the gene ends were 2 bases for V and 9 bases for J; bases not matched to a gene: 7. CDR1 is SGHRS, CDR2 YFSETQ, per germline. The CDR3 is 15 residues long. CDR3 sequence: CASSFGTGGEGEQFF. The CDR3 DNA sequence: TGCGCCAGCAGCTTCGGGACAGGGGGTGAGGGTGAGCAGTTCTTC.

In DNA form, the CDR3 reads TGTGCCAGTAGGTCGGGACTAGCGAACACCGGGGAGCTGTTTTTT. This encodes CASRSGLANTGELFF. V and J are TRBV19 and TRBJ2-2; 8 positions match TRBD2. Germline V gene sequence: CDR1 LNHDA, CDR2 SQIVND (reference sequence). V shed 6 bases and J 0 bases; nucleotides not matched to a gene: 3. This CDR3 comprises 15 residues.

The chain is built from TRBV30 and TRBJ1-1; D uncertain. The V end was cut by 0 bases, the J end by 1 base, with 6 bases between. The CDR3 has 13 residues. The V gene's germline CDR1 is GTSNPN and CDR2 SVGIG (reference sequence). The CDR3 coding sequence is TGTGCCTGGAGTGTACTTAGGAACACTGAAGCTTTCTTT. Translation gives CAWSVLRNTEAFF.